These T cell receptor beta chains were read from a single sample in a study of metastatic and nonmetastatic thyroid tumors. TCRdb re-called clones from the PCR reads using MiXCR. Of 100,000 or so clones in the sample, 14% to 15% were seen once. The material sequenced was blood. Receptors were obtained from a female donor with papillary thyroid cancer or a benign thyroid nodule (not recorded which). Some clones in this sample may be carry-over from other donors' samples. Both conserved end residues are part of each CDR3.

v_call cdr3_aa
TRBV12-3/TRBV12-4 CASSGGQGASNQPQHF
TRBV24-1 CATSDWDRTDTQYF
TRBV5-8 CASSLRRQDETQYF
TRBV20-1 CSATGTLLYNEQFF
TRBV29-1 CSVDPGATTDTQYF
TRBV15 CATSSPKGRAITNEQFF
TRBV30 CAWSGGQPSYEQYF
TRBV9 CASSVFGTGTEAFF
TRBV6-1 CATETAGGTGELFF
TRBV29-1 CSVDESWGGEQFF
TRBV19 CASTTLGTSGGNEQFF
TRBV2 CASSAMGSGNEQFF
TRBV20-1 CSARDSGANTGELFF
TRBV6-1 CASTIGQSSNYGYTF
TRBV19 CASSIGEMEWWGSNTEAFF
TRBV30 CAWSVQVAYGYTF
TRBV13 CASIPRIQGVWANTGELFF
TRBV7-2 CASSSGPSGKLFF
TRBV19 CASHDRGYGELFF
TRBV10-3 CATKSGGNYGYTF
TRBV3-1 CASNLVNHEQYF
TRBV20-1 CSAASGGEETQYF
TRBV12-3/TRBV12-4 CASSTGPQETQYF
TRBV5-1 CASSVLEEEAEQYF
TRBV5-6 CASSLTRGLNEQFF
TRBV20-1 CSATGGGFLGQETQYF
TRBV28 CASVSPNSGGGELFF
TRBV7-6 CASSLGPGQSFSGANVLTF
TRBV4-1 CASSPESVQPQHF
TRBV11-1 CASSARRDRVLSPNQPQHF
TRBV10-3 CAISDRTPSISYEQYF
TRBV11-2 CASSLQGAGTGELFF
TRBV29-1 CSAEDRDTEAFF
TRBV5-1 CASSLAQSPTGGTKTQYF
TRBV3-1 CASSRRYRPSTGELFF
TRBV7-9 CASSSTSGDYEQYF
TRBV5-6 CASSFPTNTGDLFF
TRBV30 CAWTPYGGFYGYTF
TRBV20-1 CSASPGGLAAGIEAYEQYF